This TCR beta chain was sequenced during a study of blood T cell repertoires in COVID-19. Overall study: The United States, Italy and Spain provided the acute and convalescent COVID-19 samples. T cells, B-cell-depleted T cells, or PBMCs provided the cDNA or gDNA that served as material.

V dropped 4 bases and J dropped 5 bases, with 13 bases sitting between them. Germline-derived CDR1 and CDR2 are KGHDR and SFDVKD. There are 14 residues in the CDR3. In the study's own analysis: It was from reference gene primer amplification that nucleated cell counts were estimated. Generated by immunoSEQ multiplex PCR, the TCRdb table keeps only in-frame clones and is missing some. V and J calls and clone size are copied from that table; D and trimming were computed from the DNA. The data show about 230,000 clones, with about four fifths seen just once and approximately 8.6% held by the top ten. This rearrangement joins TRBV24-1 to TRBJ2-5; D is unclear. This TCR came from a man aged 40-49 years with active or convalescent COVID-19. The sequencing input was peripheral blood. The CDR3 region has the DNA TGTGCCACCAGTGACGATGCCGTCGAGGAGACCCAGTACTTC. It is translated as CATSDDAVEETQYF.